Following are 8 T cell receptor beta chains from one sample sequenced in a study of T cell responses to AZD1222 COVID-19 vaccine. The repertoire was sequenced with immunoSEQ multiplex PCR; TCRdb's copy has only in-frame clones and lacks some. The sample includes 95,000 to 150,000 clones, approximately 89% of them seen just once. The sequenced sample was peripheral blood, obtained on day 0 of AZD1222 vaccination. The receptor source for this set is an adult in good health.

The chain is built from TRBV6-5 and TRBJ2-1; 7 bases are a match to TRBD2. Germline-derived CDR1 and CDR2 are MNHEY and SVGAGI. CDR3 size: 15 residues. The ends lost 6 bases at V and 2 bases at J; junction bases unmatched: 7. CDR3 region: CASSGPSGAYNEQFF. CDR3 bases: TGTGCCAGCAGCGGACCAAGCGGGGCCTACAATGAGCAGTTCTTC.

The genes are TRBV7-2 and TRBJ1-2; D is uncertain. The CDR3 is 11 amino acids. With 5 bases removed from V and 2 bases from J, the gap between germline ends came to 3 bases. CDR1 is SGHTA and CDR2 is FQGNSA in the germline V gene. The CDR3 region has the DNA TGTGCCAGCAGCCTCAACTATGGCTACACCTTC. Translation gives CASSLNYGYTF. The entire variable domain, with the rest obtained from reference TRBV7-2 and TRBJ1-2, is as follows: GAGVSQSPSNKVTEKGKDVELRCDPISGHTALYWYRQSLGQGLEFLIYFQGNSAPDKSGLPSDRFSAERTGGSVSTLTIQRTQQEDSAVYLCASSLNYGYTFGSGTRLTVV.

V and J are TRBV28 and TRBJ2-7; 8 positions match TRBD1. The CDR3 has 14 residues. Germline V CDR1 and CDR2: MDHEN, SYDVKM. The V and J ends lost 5 bases and 2 bases, in that order; junction bases with no gene match: 5. The CDR3 sequence: CASSTGQGAYEQYF. The CDR3 DNA sequence: TGTGCCAGCAGTACCGGACAGGGTGCCTACGAGCAGTACTTC.

V is TRBV3-1 (or the pseudogene TRBV3-2) and J is TRBJ2-1, with 9 bases lining up with TRBD2. Germline V CDR1 and CDR2: LGHDT, YNNKEL (reference sequence). V dropped 1 base and J dropped 4; count of bases not matched to a gene: 8. There are 17 residues in the CDR3. The DNA for the CDR3 is TGTGCCAGCAGCCAAGGAGCTAGCGGGACAGTGTACAATGAGCAGTTCTTC. Translated: CASSQGASGTVYNEQFF.

This chain links TRBV28 with TRBJ2-1; a weak D match, TRBD2 (6 bases). V dropped 6 bases and J dropped 0 bases, with 12 bases sitting between them. CDR1 and CDR2 (germline): MDHEN, SYDVKM. The CDR3 runs 15 residues. The CDR3 DNA reads TGTGCCAGCAGACACCGGACTAACTCCTACAATGAGCAGTTCTTC. Translating gives CASRHRTNSYNEQFF.

The CDR3: CAGATDSYEQYF. The CDR3 region has the DNA TGTGCCGGTGCCACGGACAGCTACGAGCAGTACTTC. The rearrangement joins TRBV2 to TRBJ2-7; weak D call: TRBD1 (6 bases). The germline CDR1 and CDR2 sequences are SNHLY and FYNNEI. The CDR3 contains 12 residues. V lost 11 bases and J lost 3, with 14 bases in between.

The CDR3 reads CASSRTQDNGYTF. For the CDR3, the DNA is TGCGCCAGCAGCCGGACACAGGACAATGGCTACACCTTC. This chain links TRBV5-1 with TRBJ1-2; TRBD1 is a possible D gene (5 bases). The CDR3 loop spans 13 amino acids. From germline, CDR1 is SGHRS and CDR2 YFSETQ. Trimming cost V 4 bases and J 6 bases, with 13 bases left between them.

This clone was recorded many times. J is TRBJ2-3 and V is TRBV2, with TRBD1 identical over 11 bases. This CDR3 comprises 15 residues. Per germline, CDR1 SNHLY and CDR2 FYNNEI. V lost 5 bases, J lost 4 bases, and 5 bases stayed unmatched. The CDR3 coding sequence is TGTGCCAGCAGTTGGACAGGGGGCGGTTCAGATACGCAGTATTTT. This gives the protein CASSWTGGGSDTQYF.